Included here is one T cell receptor beta chain sequence, with context. Its antigen is currently unknown. The data stem from a study of cytomegalovirus exposure and HLA in healthy donors. Across the study: T cells numbering about 179 million yielded 90 million to 140 million unique TCR beta sequences in an earlier analysis. Study-level results: Immune exposure data for these donors was limited to CMV serostatus. Reports described diagnosis of cytomegalovirus status by the classifier as highly specific and sensitive. Previously analyzed data showed that most TCR beta V segments were productive at a frequency of about 87% or about 30%.

This PCR relied on a set of 60 Vbeta primers and 13 Jbeta primers. This table comes from immunoSEQ multiplex PCR, and its TCRdb copy is limited to in-frame clones, with some not included. The top ten hold about 23% of the sample, which has tens of thousands of clones, more than 70% seen once. Per the germline V gene, CDR1 is GTSNPN and CDR2 is SVGIG (reference sequence). The CDR3 covers 15 residues. V lost 3 bases, J lost 4 bases, and 5 bases stayed unmatched. This chain uses TRBV30 with TRBJ2-6; 8 bases map to TRBD1. Sequencing was done on a sample of PBMCs. The TCR was taken from a man aged 50-59 years in good health and CMV-seropositive. The CDR3, as DNA: TGTGCCTGGAGCGAGACAGGGGCCGGGGCCAACGTCCTGACTTTC. Translating gives CAWSETGAGANVLTF.